The 29 T cell receptor beta chains below all came from one sample that was sequenced in a study of blood T cell repertoires in COVID-19. Profiling relied on immunoSEQ multiplex PCR, and the TCRdb table lists in-frame clones only, not all of them. This sample has under 150,000 clones, with more than 80% found just once. Sequenced input: peripheral blood. The receptors stem from a woman aged 55-75 years with active COVID-19.

The chain carries TRBV6-5 and TRBJ1-1, with a weak D call TRBD1 (6 bases). With 4 bases removed from V and 0 bases from J, the gap between germline ends came to 12 bases. Germline V lookup: CDR1 MNHEY, CDR2 SVGAGI. CDR3 length: 15 residues. CDR3 in amino acids: CASSSHTGMNTEAFF. The CDR3 DNA reads as TGTGCCAGCAGTTCCCATACAGGGATGAACACTGAAGCTTTCTTT.

This sequence joins TRBV4-2 and TRBJ1-4; 7 nucleotides line up with TRBD1. The junction had 12 bases not matched to a gene; V was cut back by 7 bases and J by 4 bases. This CDR3 has 16 residues. Germline V lookup: CDR1 LGHNA, CDR2 YNFKEQ. CDR3 coding DNA: TGTGCCAGCACCAGGGGGGGAGGGGAGCTTAATGAAAAACTGTTTTTT. Translated: CASTRGGGELNEKLFF.

The V call is TRBV28, the J call TRBJ1-5; no firm D call. This CDR3 contains 13 residues. The germline V gene has CDR1 MDHEN and CDR2 SYDVKM. V was cut by 3 bases and J by 4 bases, with 7 bases left in between. CDR3 in amino acids: CASSFLRNQPQHF. CDR3 coding DNA: TGTGCCAGCAGTTTCCTAAGAAATCAGCCCCAGCATTTT.

The chain is built from TRBV11-2 and TRBJ2-3; D gene unclear. The CDR3 contains 15 residues. Germline CDR1 reads SGHAT; CDR2 reads FQNNGV. Trimming shortened V by 0 bases and J by 2 bases, and 9 bases separated the two germline ends. CDR3 region: CASSLDWANTDTQYF. The CDR3 region has the DNA TGTGCCAGCAGCTTAGATTGGGCGAACACAGATACGCAGTATTTT.

The V gene is TRBV4-1, the J gene TRBJ2-1; 8 nucleotides line up with TRBD2. The CDR3 extends over 17 amino acids. J lost 4 bases, V lost 3 bases, and 11 bases had no gene match. Germline lookup yields CDR1 MGHRA and CDR2 YSYEKL. The CDR3 DNA reads as TGCGCCAGCAGCCAGCTCCCGGGACTAGAAGCATACAATGAGCAGTTCTTC. It translates to CASSQLPGLEAYNEQFF.

The sample holds a few counts of this clone. The V and J genes are TRBV4-3 and TRBJ1-3, with D unresolved. The CDR3 is 15 residues long. V lost 4 bases and J lost 8, with 18 bases in between. Germline assignment: CDR1 LGHNA and CDR2 YSLEER. The CDR3: CASSLQAGRLDTIYF. CDR3 bases: TGCGCCAGCAGCCTTCAAGCTGGGAGGTTGGACACCATATATTTT.

Note on this clone: Germline is not matched at one junction end, which may reflect a read error. The gene calls are TRBV2 and TRBJ2-5; weak D call: TRBD1 (6 bases). This CDR3 spans 14 amino acids. Germline CDR1 SNHLY, CDR2 FYNNEI. The CDR3 protein is CASREDRYQETQYF. The CDR3 DNA follows: TGTGCCAGCAGAGAAGACAGGTACCAAGAGACCCAGTACTTC.

The rearrangement uses TRBV7-9 and TRBJ2-2, with unresolved D. The CDR3 contains 13 residues. Germline lookup yields CDR1 SEHNR and CDR2 FQNEAQ (reference sequence). V lost 3 bases and J lost 5, with 7 bases in between. CDR3 amino acids: CASSFDGTGELFF. The DNA for the CDR3 is TGTGCCAGCAGCTTCGACGGGACCGGGGAGCTGTTTTTT.

V usage is TRBV5-4 and J usage is TRBJ2-3; 11 nucleotides align to TRBD2. CDR3 length: 19 amino acids. Germline assignment: CDR1 SGHNT and CDR2 YYREEE (reference sequence). The V segment lost 4 bases and the J segment 2 bases; nucleotides outside the gene matches: 15. The CDR3: CASSPRLAGGPGSTDTQYF. The CDR3 DNA follows: TGTGCCAGCAGCCCCCGTTTAGCGGGAGGGCCTGGGTCCACAGATACGCAGTATTTT.

The chain employs TRBV6-2 or TRBV6-3 and TRBJ2-7, with a possible D match to TRBD2 (6 bases). V lost 0 bases and J 6 bases, leaving 21 bases between the germline ends. This CDR3 region has 17 residues. Per germline, CDR1 MNHEY and CDR2 SVGEGT. The CDR3 DNA reads as TGTGCCAGCAGTTACTCCCGGGAGAGATTCTTATACTTCGAGCAGTACTTC. It encodes CASSYSRERFLYFEQYF.

V is TRBV5-4 and J is TRBJ1-1; 7 nucleotides match TRBD1. J was trimmed by 4 bases and V by 4 bases; bases with no gene match: 10. CDR1 is SGHNT, CDR2 YYREEE, per germline (reference sequence). The CDR3 runs 15 residues. The CDR3 sequence is CASSPGTVYGTEAFF. The CDR3 region has the DNA TGTGCCAGCAGCCCCGGGACAGTTTATGGCACTGAAGCTTTCTTT.

The chain combines TRBV7-9 with TRBJ1-2, with a possible D match to TRBD1 (5 bases). The germline V gene has CDR1 SEHNR and CDR2 FQNEAQ (reference sequence). V shed 7 bases and J shed 8 bases, with 17 bases lying between them. This CDR3 region has 13 residues. CDR3 protein: CASMPGGLEGYTF. CDR3 nucleotides: TGTGCCAGCATGCCGGGGGGTTTGGAGGGCTACACCTTC.

The V and J genes are TRBV5-8 and TRBJ1-1; D is perhaps TRBD1 (5 bases). The CDR3 totals 17 residues. Trimming pared 0 bases from V and 3 bases from J, leaving 18 bases between. Germline loops: CDR1 SGHTS, CDR2 YDEGEE. The CDR3 bases are TGTGCCAGCAGCTTGGGGGTTACAGGCGGTTCGGACACTGAAGCTTTCTTT. Its protein is CASSLGVTGGSDTEAFF.

The chain has TRBV5-4 and TRBJ2-7; 7 bases are a match to TRBD1. V dropped 1 base and J dropped 1; count of bases not matched to a gene: 2. The CDR3 is 14 residues long. Germline V gene data show CDR1 as SGHNT and CDR2 as YYREEE (reference sequence). CDR3 protein: CASSLRGPSYEQYF. CDR3 nucleotides: TGTGCCAGCAGCTTGAGGGGGCCGTCCTACGAGCAGTACTTC.

The CDR3 region is CASSSRGRASGANVLTF. The DNA of the CDR3 is TGTGCCAGCAGCTCCCGGGGGAGGGCATCCGGGGCCAACGTCCTGACTTTC. The V call is TRBV7-2, the J call TRBJ2-6; TRBD2 matches at 7 bases. Germline values: CDR1 SGHTA, CDR2 FQGNSA. After removal of 4 bases from V and 4 bases from J, the junction contained 10 bases not matched to a gene. The CDR3 consists of 17 residues.

The V and J genes are TRBV28 and TRBJ2-1; 10 nucleotides align to TRBD2. The length of the CDR3 is 15 residues. The trim removed 5 bases at V and 4 bases at J, leaving 5 bases unmatched. Looked up from germline, CDR1 is MDHEN and CDR2 is SYDVKM. The CDR3 protein is CASSVLAGEYNEQFF. CDR3 sequence (DNA): TGTGCCAGCAGTGTTCTAGCGGGAGAGTACAATGAGCAGTTCTTC.

The DNA of the CDR3 is TGTGCCAGCAGCGGACTAGCGGGCGTCGCCTACGAGCAGTACTTC. It encodes CASSGLAGVAYEQYF. The V call is TRBV28, the J call TRBJ2-7, with 11 bases that match TRBD2. CDR1 and CDR2 (germline): MDHEN, SYDVKM. The CDR3 consists of 15 residues. Losses at the gene ends were 6 bases for V and 2 bases for J; bases not matched to a gene: 6.

This clone has only one observation. For the CDR3, the DNA is TGTGCCAGCAGCCCGCCAGGACACGGAGTCAATGAGCAGTTCTTC. Translation gives CASSPPGHGVNEQFF. The chain couples TRBV3-1 (or the pseudogene TRBV3-2) to TRBJ2-1, with a weak D call TRBD1 (5 bases). This CDR3 has 15 residues. The V gene lost 4 bases and the J gene lost 6 bases, with 16 bases spanning the gap. Germline V lookup: CDR1 LGHDT, CDR2 YNNKEL (reference sequence).

This clone appeared a few times. The chain employs TRBV6-2 or TRBV6-3 and TRBJ1-2; weak D call: TRBD1 (6 bases). The CDR3 covers 12 residues. V was trimmed by 5 bases and J by 8 bases, leaving 12 bases between them. The germline V gene encodes CDR1 MNHEY and CDR2 SVGEGT. CDR3 sequence reads: CASSQGTIGYTF. For the CDR3, the DNA is TGTGCCAGCAGTCAAGGGACAATAGGCTACACCTTC.

With regard to this clone: The sample contains more than one DNA sequence encoding this CDR3. The CDR3, as DNA: TGTGCCAGCAGTTTGTCCGGGGGTAGAGGCGAGCAGTACTTC. Residues: CASSLSGGRGEQYF. J is TRBJ2-7 and V is TRBV28, with D tentatively TRBD2 (6 bases). With 3 bases removed from V and 6 bases from J, the gap between germline ends came to 15 bases. CDR3 size: 14 residues. CDR1 and CDR2 from the germline V gene are MDHEN and SYDVKM.

The chain uses TRBV10-3 and TRBJ2-3, with no clear D. Trimming shortened V by 10 bases and J by 1 base, and 12 bases separated the two germline ends. From germline, CDR1 is ENHRY and CDR2 SYGVKD. This CDR3 is 13 amino acids long. The DNA for the CDR3 is TGTGCCACAACCGACGGAGGCACAGATACGCAGTATTTT. This encodes CATTDGGTDTQYF.

The rearrangement links TRBV7-3 to TRBJ2-6, with TRBD2 matching 12 bases. Germline CDR1 is SGHTA and CDR2 is FQGTGA. J was trimmed by 1 base and V by 5 bases; bases with no gene match: 6. The CDR3 sequence is 18 residues long. Written as DNA, the CDR3 is TGTGCCAGCAGCCCGACTAGCGGGAGATGGTCTGGGGCCAACGTCCTGACTTTC. This gives the protein CASSPTSGRWSGANVLTF.

V and J are TRBV20-1 and TRBJ2-1; D not resolved. This CDR3 is built from 11 residues. V was pared by 3 bases and J by 8 bases, with 8 bases between. Germline CDR1 is DFQATT and CDR2 is SNEGSKA (reference sequence). CDR3 nucleotides: TGCAGTGCTAGCTTAATCCATGAGCAGTTCTTC. It codes for CSASLIHEQFF.

This clone was detected once. The chain joins TRBV27 to TRBJ2-3; 7 positions agree with TRBD2. CDR1 is MNHEY, CDR2 SMNVEV, per germline (reference sequence). The trim removed 2 bases at V and 2 bases at J, leaving 4 bases unmatched. The CDR3 is 15 residues long. In DNA, the CDR3 is TGTGCCAGCAGTTTAGGCGGGGGAAACACAGATACGCAGTATTTT. It codes for CASSLGGGNTDTQYF.

Only one count was recorded for this clone. The rearrangement uses TRBV11-2 and TRBJ2-1, with D maybe TRBD1 (6 bases). The germline V gene has CDR1 SGHAT and CDR2 FQNNGV. V lost 3 bases to trimming and J lost 3 bases, with 15 bases between them. The CDR3 length is 16 residues. The CDR3 region is CASSFLGASIYNEQFF. The CDR3 nucleotides are TGTGCCAGCAGCTTTCTGGGGGCTTCGATCTACAATGAGCAGTTCTTC.

The CDR3 reads CASTEATGSGANVLTF. CDR3 DNA: TGTGCCAGTACCGAAGCGACAGGCTCGGGGGCCAACGTCCTGACTTTC. This chain joins TRBV19 and TRBJ2-6, with a tentative D call TRBD1 (6 bases). With 7 bases removed from V and 4 bases from J, the gap between germline ends came to 17 bases. This CDR3 is built from 16 residues. Germline V lookup: CDR1 LNHDA, CDR2 SQIVND (reference sequence).

V gene TRBV7-2 combines with J gene TRBJ2-7; 9 bases are a match to TRBD2. With 2 bases clipped from V and 3 bases from J, the junction kept 5 bases outside the gene matches. The CDR3 spans 15 residues. Germline CDR1 reads SGHTA; CDR2 reads FQGNSA. The CDR3 here is CASSLMGLAGYEQYF. CDR3 sequence (DNA): TGTGCCAGCAGCTTAATGGGACTAGCAGGCTACGAGCAGTACTTC. The whole variable domain, remainder taken from reference TRBV7-2 and TRBJ2-7, is GAGVSQSPSNKVTEKGKDVELRCDPISGHTALYWYRQSLGQGLEFLIYFQGNSAPDKSGLPSDRFSAERTGGSVSTLTIQRTQQEDSAVYLCASSLMGLAGYEQYFGPGTRLTVT.

This clone was counted between two and nine times. The rearrangement joins TRBV6-5 to TRBJ1-5; TRBD1 might be the D (5 bases). Trimming left V 6 bases short and J 7 bases short, with 16 bases between. Germline V gene data show CDR1 as MNHEY and CDR2 as SVGAGI. This CDR3 is built from 14 residues. CDR3 nucleotides: TGTGCCAGCAGACCCGGGGGGTCCGGACAGCCCCAGCATTTT. Translated, it gives CASRPGGSGQPQHF.

The chain links TRBV7-9 to TRBJ2-3, with TRBD1 identical over 9 bases. With 2 bases clipped from V and 3 bases from J, the junction kept 9 bases outside the gene matches. The CDR3 extends over 17 amino acids. Germline CDR1 SEHNR, CDR2 FQNEAQ (reference sequence). CDR3 amino acids: CASSLLDRDRVTDTQYF. The CDR3 DNA reads TGTGCCAGCAGCTTATTGGACCGGGACAGGGTTACAGATACGCAGTATTTT.